This T cell receptor beta chain is from a study of CD8 T cells in ankylosing spondylitis. This clonotype occurred a few times. Antigen: not known. TCRdb re-called the 5' RACE reads through MiXCR, storing one row per CDR3 protein. This sample has 250,000 or so distinct CDR3 sequences; about 24% occur once, and the top ten carry roughly 0.6%. This CDR3 region has 12 residues. V was pared by 6 bases and J by 2 bases, with 8 bases between. Germline lookup yields CDR1 ENHRY and CDR2 SYGVKD. General study findings and limits: In ankylosing spondylitis patients, matched synovial fluid reportedly showed significant enrichment of disease-linked clones.

The sample comprised blood, either unsorted or a sorted T cell fraction (not recorded which). The origin of this receptor is a male donor with ankylosing spondylitis or in good health (not recorded which). J is TRBJ2-7 and V is TRBV10-3; D is unresolved. The CDR3 region has the DNA TGTGCCATCAGGGGTCTAACCTACGAGCAGTACTTC. Amino acid sequence: CAIRGLTYEQYF.